These T cell receptor beta chains were read from a single sample in a study of CD8 T cells in ankylosing spondylitis. One entry per CDR3 protein results from TCRdb running MiXCR on the 5' RACE reads. The table shows under 300,000 distinct CDR3 sequences, with more than 15% occurring only once. Sequencing used blood, either unsorted or a sorted T cell fraction (not recorded which). The source is a male donor with ankylosing spondylitis or in good health (not recorded which). The CDR3 runs from the conserved cysteine through the conserved F or W. A D gene is named only where the DNA matches it firmly. Clone size appears in some rows only: once, few, many, or a class for an expanded clone.

TRBD2	-	TRBJ2-3	TRBV4-1	TGCGCCAGCAGCCAAGATGGTGCTAGCGGGAGGTATTTGACAGATACGCAGTATTTT	CASSQDGASGRYLTDTQYF
TRBD2	-	TRBJ2-3	TRBV4-1	TGCGCCAGCAGCCAAGATCTAGCGGGAGGGTCTAGCACAGATACGCAGTATTTT	CASSQDLAGGSSTDTQYF
-	many	TRBJ1-1	TRBV3-1	TGTGCCAGCAGCCAGGGGAGGAACACTGAAGCTTTCTTT	CASSQGRNTEAFF
-	few	TRBJ2-5	TRBV6-1	TGTGCCAGCAGCCCTTCCGTTATCGAGACCCAGTACTTC	CASSPSVIETQYF
-	-	TRBJ1-1	TRBV21-1	TGTGCCAGCAGCCTTGACAGGGCTGAAGCTTTCTTT	CASSLDRAEAFF
TRBD1	few	TRBJ2-7	TRBV7-8	TGTGCCAGCAGCGCCCCGACAGGGTTCAACGAGCAGTACTTC	CASSAPTGFNEQYF
TRBD1	-	TRBJ2-5	TRBV12-3/TRBV12-4	TGTGCCAGCAGCCAAACAGGGGGCGGAGAGACCCAGTACTTC	CASSQTGGGETQYF
TRBD2	few	TRBJ2-7	TRBV6-5	TGTGCCAGCAGTATACTAGCGGGGTCCTACGAGCAGTACTTC	CASSILAGSYEQYF
-	-	TRBJ1-3	TRBV11-2	TGTGCCAGCAGCTTAGGTCTTACCGGCACCCGCTCTGGAAACACCATATATTTT	CASSLGLTGTRSGNTIYF
-	-	TRBJ2-5	TRBV24-1	TGTGCCACCAGTGATCCCCGCCCGTGCGGGGAGACCCAGTACTTC	CATSDPRPCGETQYF
TRBD2	-	TRBJ2-3	TRBV9	TGTGCCAGCAGCGTAGACGGGAGGGTATCAGATACGCAGTATTTT	CASSVDGRVSDTQYF
-	many	TRBJ1-1	TRBV7-9	TGTGCCAGCAGCTCGGGCACTGAAGCTTTCTTT	CASSSGTEAFF
TRBD1	many	TRBJ2-2	TRBV6-5	TGTGCCAGCAGTTACCACTCCCGGGACAGCACCGGGGAGCTGTTTTTT	CASSYHSRDSTGELFF
TRBD2	few	TRBJ2-1	TRBV20-1	TGCAGTGCTCGGGGACTAATAAACTCCTACAATGAGCAGTTCTTC	CSARGLINSYNEQFF
-	few	TRBJ2-1	TRBV7-8	TGTGCCAGCAGCTTAGCGAAGAGCTCCTACAATGAGCAGTTCTTC	CASSLAKSSYNEQFF
-	many	TRBJ1-4	TRBV5-1	TGCGCCAGCAGCGCCGACAGTGCCCTTAATGAAAAACTGTTTTTT	CASSADSALNEKLFF
TRBD1	-	TRBJ2-3	TRBV4-2	TGTGCCAGCAGCCAAGATTCACGACAGGGGGAATTCGAAGATACGCAGTATTTT	CASSQDSRQGEFEDTQYF
TRBD2	once	TRBJ2-1	TRBV20-1	TGCAGTGCTAAGAAGCGGGGCTCCTACAATGAGCAGTTCTTC	CSAKKRGSYNEQFF
TRBD2	many	TRBJ2-3	TRBV29-1	TGCAGCGTTGAAGACTATTCGCGAGCGGGAGGGGCAGATACGCAGTATTTT	CSVEDYSRAGGADTQYF
-	-	TRBJ2-7	TRBV29-1	TGCAGCGTTGAAGAGGCAGGGGCCTACGAGCAGTACTTC	CSVEEAGAYEQYF
-	-	TRBJ2-5	TRBV9	TGTGCCAGCAGCGTATTCAAGAACAAAGAGACCCAGTACTTC	CASSVFKNKETQYF
-	few	TRBJ2-2	TRBV20-1	TGCAGTGCTCCGTGGGATCCGAACACCGGGGAGCTGTTTTTT	CSAPWDPNTGELFF
TRBD1	few	TRBJ2-7	TRBV28	TGTGCCACCGAGACAGGGACACCTAGCTACGAGCAGTACTTC	CATETGTPSYEQYF
-	few	TRBJ2-5	TRBV5-6	TGTGCCAGCAGCTCCGGGAACCCTCGGGAGACCCAGTACTTC	CASSSGNPRETQYF
-	few	TRBJ2-3	TRBV15	TGTGCCACCAGCAGAGACCCCCGACTAGAGATTAGGATCGATACGCAGTATTTT	CATSRDPRLEIRIDTQYF
-	-	TRBJ2-7	TRBV18	TGTGCCAGCTCACCACGAGACAGTGTCTACGAGCAGTACTTC	CASSPRDSVYEQYF
-	-	TRBJ2-3	TRBV23-1	TGCGCCAGCAGTCAGGCGACAGAGCGCACAGATACGCAGTATTTT	CASSQATERTDTQYF
TRBD2	-	TRBJ2-1	TRBV9	TGTGCCAGCAGCCCCTCGACTAGCGGGATCTCCTACAATGAGCAGTTCTTC	CASSPSTSGISYNEQFF
TRBD1	few	TRBJ1-6	TRBV3-1	TGTGCCAGCAGCCAGACGGACAGGGGATTCGATTCACCCCTCCACTTT	CASSQTDRGFDSPLHF
TRBD2	few	TRBJ2-1	TRBV29-1	TGCAGCGTTGAAGATCCACTAGCGGGAGTCCGAGAGCAGTTCTTC	CSVEDPLAGVREQFF
-	many	TRBJ2-7	TRBV20-1	TGCAGTGCTAGAGGGGACTTGAGCTACGAGCAGTACTTC	CSARGDLSYEQYF
TRBD1	-	TRBJ2-7	TRBV12-5	TGTGCTTGTGGTTTGGCCACCAGACAGGGTACCTACGAGCAGTACTTC	CACGLATRQGTYEQYF
TRBD1	-	TRBJ2-1	TRBV6-1	TGTGCCACTAGAGCGGGGACAGGGGGCTCTAATGAGCAGTTCTTC	CATRAGTGGSNEQFF
-	-	TRBJ1-3	TRBV27	TGTGCCAGCAGTACCGACAGCTCTGGAAACACCATATATTTT	CASSTDSSGNTIYF
TRBD2	few	TRBJ2-3	TRBV3-1	TGTGCCAGCAGCCCCACTAGCGGGAGTGGAGATACGCAGTATTTT	CASSPTSGSGDTQYF
-	-	TRBJ2-7	TRBV5-1	TGCGCCGCCCATGGAAGACTCCCCTCCTACGAGCAGTACTTC	CAAHGRLPSYEQYF
-	many	TRBJ2-7	TRBV20-1	TGCAGTGCTAGAGATGGGTCAGGGCTCAGCCCCTACGAGCAGTACTTC	CSARDGSGLSPYEQYF
-	-	TRBJ2-7	TRBV29-1	TGCAGCGTTGAAGGGCAGGGAGGTTACGAGCAGTACTTC	CSVEGQGGYEQYF
-	-	TRBJ2-4	TRBV16	TGTGCCAGCAGCCAATCGCGAGAAAACATTCAGTACTTC	CASSQSRENIQYF
-	many	TRBJ2-2	TRBV3-1	TGTGCCAGCAGGCCGTCTTGGACCGGGGAGCTGTTTTTT	CASRPSWTGELFF
TRBD2	-	TRBJ2-5	TRBV5-1	TGCGCCAGCAGCCTGCCTTTAGCGGGAGGGCCCTCGAGGGAGACCCAGTACTTC	CASSLPLAGGPSRETQYF
-	-	TRBJ2-2	TRBV6-8	TGTGCCAGCAGTTGGTCAGTAAACACCGGGGAGCTGTTTTTT	CASSWSVNTGELFF
TRBD2	once	TRBJ2-5	TRBV6-2/TRBV6-3	TGTGCCAGCAGCCCAGGGACTAGCGGGAGTCGAGAGACCCAGTACTTC	CASSPGTSGSRETQYF
-	few	TRBJ1-1	TRBV4-1	TGCGCCAGCAGCCAAGAGCCAGGGATGATGAACACTGAAGCTTTCTTT	CASSQEPGMMNTEAFF
TRBD2	few	TRBJ2-1	TRBV29-1	TGCAGCATGTGGGAGGGAGAGGCTTGGGTTGAGCAGTTCTTC	CSMWEGEAWVEQFF
TRBD1	-	TRBJ2-5	TRBV7-2	TGTGCCAGCAGCTCCGGACAGGGGTTATGGGAGACCCAGTACTTC	CASSSGQGLWETQYF
TRBD2	few	TRBJ2-7	TRBV4-3	TGCGCCAGCAGCCAAGAAGGGAGCGGGAGGTTCTACGAGCAGTACTTC	CASSQEGSGRFYEQYF
-	few	TRBJ1-1	TRBV6-1	TGTGCCAGCAGTGAAGTCTTGCGAATTGAAGCTTTCTTT	CASSEVLRIEAFF
TRBD2	-	TRBJ2-3	TRBV10-1	TGCGCCAGCAGTCCGGGTAGCGGGAGCGCAGATACGCAGTATTTT	CASSPGSGSADTQYF
-	few	TRBJ2-3	TRBV20-1	TGCAGTGCTAGCCCTTTAACAGACACAGATACGCAGTATTTT	CSASPLTDTDTQYF
-	many	TRBJ2-7	TRBV29-1	TGCAGCGTTGAAGATAGCGTGGCAGAGCTTTCCTACGAGCAGTACTTC	CSVEDSVAELSYEQYF
-	-	TRBJ2-3	TRBV24-1	TGTGCCACCAGTGACCCCGGACAGAACACAGATACGCAGTATTTT	CATSDPGQNTDTQYF
TRBD2	few	TRBJ2-7	TRBV4-3	TGCGCCAGCAGCCAAGATTCTAGCGGGACCTACGAGCAGTACTTC	CASSQDSSGTYEQYF